A selection of T cell receptor beta chains follows, all from one sample in a study of blood T cell repertoires in COVID-19. The assay was immunoSEQ multiplex PCR, and TCRdb's table has in-frame clones only and misses some. The repertoire includes roughly 230,000 clones, roughly 88% of them detected once, and about 0.7% sits in the top ten. Sequencing input: peripheral blood. These receptors were obtained from a human donor in a cohort sampled during active COVID-19. Both conserved end residues are part of each CDR3. Fields, in order: V gene, clone size, D gene, CDR3 protein. A D gene is named only where the DNA matches it firmly. Clone size is not always given. Where it is, it says once, few, many or a class for expanded clones.

V: TRBV9; size: NA; D: TRBD2; CDR3: CASSADLAGGPDEQFF
V: TRBV23-1; size: NA; D: TRBD2; CDR3: CASSQVSEVTSGRASYNEQFF
V: TRBV9; size: NA; D: NA; CDR3: CASSPGVRSGNTIYF
V: TRBV10-3; size: NA; D: NA; CDR3: CAISGAGVWNQPQHF
V: TRBV30; size: NA; D: TRBD2; CDR3: CAWSVLSGGFEQFF
V: TRBV5-4; size: NA; D: NA; CDR3: CASSPSGGTSGNTIYF
V: TRBV9; size: NA; D: TRBD2; CDR3: CASSVAASGAQETQYF
V: TRBV7-2; size: once; D: NA; CDR3: CASSLSGTDTQYF
V: TRBV28; size: NA; D: TRBD1; CDR3: CASSLPRGRGTEAFF
V: TRBV18; size: NA; D: TRBD1; CDR3: CASSDRGHSNEQFF
V: TRBV11-2; size: NA; D: NA; CDR3: CASSLDVSGWGGYTF
V: TRBV5-1; size: NA; D: NA; CDR3: CASSLGTGTSNTGELFF
V: TRBV11-2; size: NA; D: TRBD2; CDR3: CASREGLAGYEQYF
V: TRBV30; size: NA; D: NA; CDR3: CAWSVSPLGRTAGELFF
V: TRBV30; size: NA; D: TRBD1; CDR3: CAWSVQGAVGYTF
V: TRBV4-1; size: NA; D: TRBD1; CDR3: CASSQVDRDSNQPQHF
V: TRBV7-8; size: NA; D: TRBD2; CDR3: CASSRLAGGRGLSYEQYF
V: TRBV4-3; size: NA; D: NA; CDR3: CASSQGAGAYNEQFF
V: TRBV25-1; size: NA; D: TRBD1; CDR3: CASSAPGQQGSYEQYF
V: TRBV28; size: NA; D: NA; CDR3: CASSHHYQETQYF
V: TRBV27; size: NA; D: TRBD1; CDR3: CASSLSQGAGTEAFF
V: TRBV9; size: NA; D: TRBD2; CDR3: CASSPAGERELHNEQFF
V: TRBV19; size: NA; D: NA; CDR3: CASSLSISGRSYEQYF
V: TRBV4-3; size: NA; D: NA; CDR3: CASSRDPAYEQYF
V: TRBV9; size: NA; D: TRBD2; CDR3: CASSEGLAVYQETQYF
V: TRBV7-9; size: NA; D: NA; CDR3: CASRHLGPPTEAFF
V: TRBV7-8; size: NA; D: TRBD1; CDR3: CASSRDLGQGAFNTIYF
V: TRBV5-3; size: NA; D: TRBD1; CDR3: CAQGGRGGTNTEAFF
V: TRBV5-1; size: NA; D: NA; CDR3: CASSLAGNQPQHF
V: TRBV9; size: NA; D: NA; CDR3: CASSAVQGSTDTQYF
V: TRBV5-4; size: NA; D: TRBD2; CDR3: CASSLAGGSAYEQYF
V: TRBV27; size: NA; D: NA; CDR3: CASSFIQNYGYTF
V: TRBV5-1; size: NA; D: NA; CDR3: CASSFTGSTEAFF
V: TRBV10-3; size: NA; D: TRBD1; CDR3: CAINSDRGRPEAFF
V: TRBV14; size: once; D: NA; CDR3: CASSPRPGWNEKLFF
V: TRBV5-1; size: few; D: NA; CDR3: CASSQENTEAFF
V: TRBV19; size: NA; D: TRBD1; CDR3: CASRRTGIQETQYF
V: TRBV13; size: NA; D: TRBD2; CDR3: CASSSGLAGGRTYEQYF
V: TRBV5-1; size: NA; D: NA; CDR3: CASSLVGGSEKLFF
V: TRBV10-2; size: NA; D: TRBD2; CDR3: CASRQRGFSYEQYF
V: TRBV7-2; size: once; D: NA; CDR3: CASSLLQSAGSYGYTF
V: TRBV5-6; size: once; D: NA; CDR3: CASSLVQGQYGYTF
V: TRBV11-2; size: NA; D: NA; CDR3: CASSLVKAAYEQYF
V: TRBV6-5; size: NA; D: NA; CDR3: CASRAPGRETEAFF
V: TRBV6-5; size: NA; D: NA; CDR3: CASSYIMTRGNSEAFF
V: TRBV10-3; size: NA; D: TRBD2; CDR3: CAISEFAGGDTQYF
V: TRBV6-5; size: NA; D: TRBD2; CDR3: CASSTGGDTQYF
V: TRBV29-1; size: few; D: TRBD1; CDR3: CSVPTTGGNYGYTF
V: TRBV4-3; size: NA; D: NA; CDR3: CASSQDRGREKLFF
V: TRBV5-1; size: NA; D: NA; CDR3: CASSLGLTDTQYF
V: TRBV6-4; size: NA; D: NA; CDR3: CASSSRGTNEQFF
V: TRBV28; size: NA; D: NA; CDR3: CASSFTDTQYF
V: TRBV18; size: NA; D: NA; CDR3: CASSPKAREPQHF
V: TRBV5-4; size: once; D: TRBD1; CDR3: CASSYLNRDRAYEQYF